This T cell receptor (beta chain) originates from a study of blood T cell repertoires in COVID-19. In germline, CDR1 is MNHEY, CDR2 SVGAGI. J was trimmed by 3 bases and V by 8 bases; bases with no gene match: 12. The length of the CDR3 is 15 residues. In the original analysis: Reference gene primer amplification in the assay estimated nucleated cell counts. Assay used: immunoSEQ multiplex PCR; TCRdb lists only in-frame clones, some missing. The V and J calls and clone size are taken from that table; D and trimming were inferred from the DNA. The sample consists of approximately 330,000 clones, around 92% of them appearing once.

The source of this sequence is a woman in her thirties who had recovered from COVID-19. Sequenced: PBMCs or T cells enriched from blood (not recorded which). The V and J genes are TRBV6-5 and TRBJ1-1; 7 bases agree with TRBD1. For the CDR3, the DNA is TGTGCCAGCTCCACTCCGGGACAGCCTCACACTGAAGCTTTCTTT. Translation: CASSTPGQPHTEAFF.